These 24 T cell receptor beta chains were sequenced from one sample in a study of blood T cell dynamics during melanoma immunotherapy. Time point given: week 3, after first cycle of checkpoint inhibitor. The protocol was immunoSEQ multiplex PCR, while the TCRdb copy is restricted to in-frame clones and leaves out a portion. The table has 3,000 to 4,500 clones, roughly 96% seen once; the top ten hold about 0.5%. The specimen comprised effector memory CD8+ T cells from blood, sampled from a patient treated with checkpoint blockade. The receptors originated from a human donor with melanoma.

CDR3 residues: CASSHGTSGSTEQYF. DNA of the CDR3: TGTGCCAGCAGCCATGGGACTAGCGGGAGTACGGAGCAGTACTTC. The chain recombines TRBV4-2 with TRBJ2-7; 14 nucleotides line up with TRBD2. The CDR3 is 15 residues long. Trimming took 3 bases from V and 7 from J; bases not matched to a gene: 5. Germline V gene sequence: CDR1 LGHNA, CDR2 YNFKEQ.

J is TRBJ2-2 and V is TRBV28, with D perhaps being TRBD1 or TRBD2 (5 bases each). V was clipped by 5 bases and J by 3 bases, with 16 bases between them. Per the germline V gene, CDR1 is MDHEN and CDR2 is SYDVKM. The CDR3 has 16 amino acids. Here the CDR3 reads CASSTYTGRDTGELFF. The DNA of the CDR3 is TGTGCCAGCAGTACTTATACGGGACGAGACACCGGGGAGCTGTTTTTT.

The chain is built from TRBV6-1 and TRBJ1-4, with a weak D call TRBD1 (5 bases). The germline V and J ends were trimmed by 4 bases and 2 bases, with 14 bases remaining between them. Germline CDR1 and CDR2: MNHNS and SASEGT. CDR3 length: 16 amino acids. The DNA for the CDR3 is TGTGCCAGCAGTGGAATACCGGGGCGGACTAATGAAAAACTGTTTTTT. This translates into CASSGIPGRTNEKLFF.

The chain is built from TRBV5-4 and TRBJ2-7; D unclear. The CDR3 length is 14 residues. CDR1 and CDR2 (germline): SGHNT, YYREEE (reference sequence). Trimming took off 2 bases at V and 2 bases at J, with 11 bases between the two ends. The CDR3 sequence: CASSFKGYPYEQYF. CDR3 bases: TGTGCCAGCAGCTTCAAGGGCTACCCCTACGAGCAGTACTTC. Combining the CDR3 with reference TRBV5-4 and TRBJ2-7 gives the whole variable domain ETGVTQSPTHLIKTRGQQVTLRCSSQSGHNTVSWYQQALGQGPQFIFQYYREEENGRGNFPPRFSGLQFPNYSSELNVNALELDDSALYLCASSFKGYPYEQYFGPGTRLTVT.

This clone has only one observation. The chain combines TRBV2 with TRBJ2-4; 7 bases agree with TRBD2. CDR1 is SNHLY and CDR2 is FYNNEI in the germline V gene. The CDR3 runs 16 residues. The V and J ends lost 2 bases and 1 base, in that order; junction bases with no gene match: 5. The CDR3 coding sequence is TGTGCCAGCAGTGAAATGGCGGGAGTGGCCAAAAACATTCAGTACTTC. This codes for CASSEMAGVAKNIQYF.

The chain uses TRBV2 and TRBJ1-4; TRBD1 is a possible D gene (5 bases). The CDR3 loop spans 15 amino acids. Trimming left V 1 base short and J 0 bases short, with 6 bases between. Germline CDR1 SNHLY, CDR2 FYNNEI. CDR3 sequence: CASSEGGATNEKLFF. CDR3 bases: TGTGCCAGCAGTGAAGGGGGGGCAACTAATGAAAAACTGTTTTTT.

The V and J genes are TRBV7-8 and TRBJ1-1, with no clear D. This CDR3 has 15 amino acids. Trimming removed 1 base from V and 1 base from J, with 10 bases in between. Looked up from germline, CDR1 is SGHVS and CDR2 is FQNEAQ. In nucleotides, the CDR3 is TGTGCCAGCAGCTTAGTTGTCCTCCGGAACACTGAAGCTTTCTTT. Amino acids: CASSLVVLRNTEAFF.

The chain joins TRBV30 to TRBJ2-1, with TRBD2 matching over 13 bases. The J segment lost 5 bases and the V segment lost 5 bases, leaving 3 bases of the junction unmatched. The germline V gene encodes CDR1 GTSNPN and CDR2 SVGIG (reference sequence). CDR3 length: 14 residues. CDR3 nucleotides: TGTGCCTGGCGGACTAGCGGGGGTGACAATGAGCAGTTCTTC. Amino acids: CAWRTSGGDNEQFF.

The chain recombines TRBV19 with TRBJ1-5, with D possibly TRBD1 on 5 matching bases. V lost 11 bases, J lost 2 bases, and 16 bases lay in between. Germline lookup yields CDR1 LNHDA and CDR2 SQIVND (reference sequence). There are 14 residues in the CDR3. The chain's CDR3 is CASSPGPGNQPQHF. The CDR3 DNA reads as TGTGCCTCCTCTCCGGGGCCGGGCAATCAGCCCCAGCATTTT. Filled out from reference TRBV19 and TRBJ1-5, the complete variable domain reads DGGITQSPKYLFRKEGQNVTLSCEQNLNHDAMYWYRQDPGQGLRLIYYSQIVNDFQKGDIAEGYSVSREKKESFPLTVTSAQKNPTAFYLCASSPGPGNQPQHFGDGTRLSIL.

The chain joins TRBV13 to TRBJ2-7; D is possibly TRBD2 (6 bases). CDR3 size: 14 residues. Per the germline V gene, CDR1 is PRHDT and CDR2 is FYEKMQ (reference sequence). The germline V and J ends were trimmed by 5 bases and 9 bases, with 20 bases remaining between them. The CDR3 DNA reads TGTGCCAGCAGCGCGAGGGACTCCCCATGGGGGCAGTACTTC. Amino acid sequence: CASSARDSPWGQYF.

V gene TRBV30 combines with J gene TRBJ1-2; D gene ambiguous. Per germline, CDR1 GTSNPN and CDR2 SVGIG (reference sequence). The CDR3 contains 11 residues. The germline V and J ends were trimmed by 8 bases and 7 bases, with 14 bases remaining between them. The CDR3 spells CAARGPRGYTF. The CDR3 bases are TGTGCCGCCAGAGGACCTCGTGGCTACACCTTC.

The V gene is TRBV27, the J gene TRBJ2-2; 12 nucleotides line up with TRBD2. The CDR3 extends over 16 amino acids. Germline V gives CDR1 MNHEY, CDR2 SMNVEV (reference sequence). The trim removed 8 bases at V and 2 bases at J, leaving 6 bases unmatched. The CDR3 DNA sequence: TGTGCCAGCGCCTTAGGACTAGCGGGAAACACCGGGGAGCTGTTTTTT. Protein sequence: CASALGLAGNTGELFF.

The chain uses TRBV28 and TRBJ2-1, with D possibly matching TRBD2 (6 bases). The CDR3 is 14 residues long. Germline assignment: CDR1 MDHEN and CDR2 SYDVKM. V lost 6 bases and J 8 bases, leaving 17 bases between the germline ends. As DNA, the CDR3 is TGTGCCAGCAGCCACCGACTAGTTTGGTATGAGCAGTTCTTC. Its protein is CASSHRLVWYEQFF. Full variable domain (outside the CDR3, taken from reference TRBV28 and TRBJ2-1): DVKVTQSSRYLVKRTGEKVFLECVQDMDHENMFWYRQDPGLGLRLIYFSYDVKMKEKGDIPEGYSVSREKKERFSLILESASTNQTSMYLCASSHRLVWYEQFFGPGTRLTVL.

The CDR3 protein is CASTSWGVGRGDSPLHF. CDR3 bases: TGTGCCAGCACCAGTTGGGGGGTCGGTAGGGGTGATTCACCCCTCCACTTT. The rearrangement uses TRBV28 and TRBJ1-6; the D gene is possibly TRBD1 (5 bases). V was cut by 7 bases and J by 8 bases, with 24 bases left in between. CDR1 is MDHEN, CDR2 SYDVKM, per germline. The CDR3 runs to 17 residues. Variable domain in full (rest from reference TRBV28 and TRBJ1-6): DVKVTQSSRYLVKRTGEKVFLECVQDMDHENMFWYRQDPGLGLRLIYFSYDVKMKEKGDIPEGYSVSREKKERFSLILESASTNQTSMYLCASTSWGVGRGDSPLHFGNGTRLTVT.

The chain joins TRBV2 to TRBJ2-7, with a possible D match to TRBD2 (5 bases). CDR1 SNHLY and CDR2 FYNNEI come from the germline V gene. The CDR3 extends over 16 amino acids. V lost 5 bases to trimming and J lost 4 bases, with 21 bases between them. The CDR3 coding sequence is TGTGCCAGCAGTATACAAGGACTGACTGGGGTTTACGAGCAGTACTTC. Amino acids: CASSIQGLTGVYEQYF.

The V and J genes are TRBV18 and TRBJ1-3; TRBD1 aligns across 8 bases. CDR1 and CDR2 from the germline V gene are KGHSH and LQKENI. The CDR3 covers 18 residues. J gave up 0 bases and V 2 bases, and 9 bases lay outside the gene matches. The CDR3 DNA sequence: TGTGCCAGCTCACCAGGACAGGGAACCTTGAGCTCTGGAAACACCATATATTTT. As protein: CASSPGQGTLSSGNTIYF.

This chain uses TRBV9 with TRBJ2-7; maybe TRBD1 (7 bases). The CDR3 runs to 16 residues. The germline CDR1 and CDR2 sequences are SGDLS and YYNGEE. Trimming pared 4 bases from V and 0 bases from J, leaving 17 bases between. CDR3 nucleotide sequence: TGTGCCAGCAGCCCAGGGGGGAGGATTAGCTCCTACGAGCAGTACTTC. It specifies CASSPGGRISSYEQYF.

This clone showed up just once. CDR3: CASSQDPGLSYEQYF. The DNA for the CDR3 is TGTGCCAGCAGCCAAGATCCGGGTCTCTCCTACGAGCAGTACTTC. J is TRBJ2-7 and V is TRBV14; unclear D gene. V lost 0 bases and J lost 0, with 9 bases in between. The germline CDR1 and CDR2 sequences are SGHDN and FVKESK. This CDR3 has 15 amino acids.

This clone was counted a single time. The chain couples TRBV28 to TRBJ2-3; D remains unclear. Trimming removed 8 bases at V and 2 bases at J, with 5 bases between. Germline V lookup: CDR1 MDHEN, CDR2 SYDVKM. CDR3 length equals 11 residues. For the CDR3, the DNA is TGTGCCAGCGCCTTCACAGATACGCAGTATTTT. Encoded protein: CASAFTDTQYF.

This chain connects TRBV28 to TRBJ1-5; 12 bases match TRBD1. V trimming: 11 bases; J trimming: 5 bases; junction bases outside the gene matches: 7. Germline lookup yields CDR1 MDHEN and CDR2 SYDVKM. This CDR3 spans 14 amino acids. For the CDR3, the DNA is TGTGCCGGCTCCGGGACAGGGGGCGATCAGCCCCAGCATTTT. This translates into CAGSGTGGDQPQHF.

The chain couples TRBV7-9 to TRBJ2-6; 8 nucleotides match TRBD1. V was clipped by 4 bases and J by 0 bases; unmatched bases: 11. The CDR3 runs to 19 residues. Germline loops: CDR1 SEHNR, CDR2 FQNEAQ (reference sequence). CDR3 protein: CASSSDRGRSISGANVLTF. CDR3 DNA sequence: TGTGCCAGCAGCTCCGACAGGGGCCGATCAATCTCTGGGGCCAACGTCCTGACTTTC.

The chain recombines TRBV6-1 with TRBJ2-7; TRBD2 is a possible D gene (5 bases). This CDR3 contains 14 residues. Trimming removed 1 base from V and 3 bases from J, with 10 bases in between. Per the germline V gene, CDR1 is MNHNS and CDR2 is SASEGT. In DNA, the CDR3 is TGTGCCAGCAGTGAAGAAGGACTTAACTACGAGCAGTACTTC. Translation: CASSEEGLNYEQYF.

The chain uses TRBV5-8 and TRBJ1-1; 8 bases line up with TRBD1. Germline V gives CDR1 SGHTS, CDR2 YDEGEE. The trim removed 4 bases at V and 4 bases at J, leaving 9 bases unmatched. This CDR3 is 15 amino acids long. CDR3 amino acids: CASSLDRGVGTEAFF. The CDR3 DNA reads TGTGCCAGCAGCCTAGACAGGGGAGTAGGCACTGAAGCTTTCTTT.

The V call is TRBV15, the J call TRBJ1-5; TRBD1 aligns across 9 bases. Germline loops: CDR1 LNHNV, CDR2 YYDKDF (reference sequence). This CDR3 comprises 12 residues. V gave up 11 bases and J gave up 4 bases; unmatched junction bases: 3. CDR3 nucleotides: TGTGCCTCCGGACAGGGGAATCAGCCCCAGCATTTT. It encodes CASGQGNQPQHF.